This TCR beta chain was identified during a study of regulatory T cells in long-lasting Graves disease. Study-wide findings and caveats: Blood alone, not thyroid tissue, was studied. Relative to newly diagnosed Graves' patients, persistent ones had lower TCR diversity. Segments TRBV28, TRBJ1-2 and TRBJ2-5 showed preferential usage in persistent disease.

Time point in this sample: persistent/refractory GD, antithyroid drugs over 5 years with positive TRAb. PBMC RNA was the source of the TCR library. HTBI primers from iRepertoire and Arm-PCR of CDR3 regions yielded the TCR beta libraries. Authors' data handling: The samples yielded roughly 60 TRBV and roughly 15 TRBJ segments. MiXCR, applied by TCRdb to the multiplex PCR reads, yields one record per CDR3 protein. The V and J calls and clone size come from TCRdb's table, not from the authors' own analysis. Among about 460,000 distinct CDR3 sequences listed, 20% to 25% were seen once. This CDR3 spans 15 amino acids. Per the germline V gene, CDR1 is MNHEY and CDR2 is SMNVEV (reference sequence). V was trimmed by 8 bases and J by 2 bases, leaving 18 bases between them. This clonotype was picked up many times. What it binds is unknown.

The sequenced sample was peripheral blood mononuclear cells (PBMCs), obtained when the disease was refractory, from a patient treated with antithyroid drugs. The rearrangement uses TRBV27 and TRBJ2-5; TRBD2 is a possible D gene (5 bases). The receptor was isolated from a female donor with Graves disease. CDR3 DNA sequence: TGTGCCAGCGTGGGAATCGGGGATCCACAAGAGACCCAGTACTTC. It translates to CASVGIGDPQETQYF.